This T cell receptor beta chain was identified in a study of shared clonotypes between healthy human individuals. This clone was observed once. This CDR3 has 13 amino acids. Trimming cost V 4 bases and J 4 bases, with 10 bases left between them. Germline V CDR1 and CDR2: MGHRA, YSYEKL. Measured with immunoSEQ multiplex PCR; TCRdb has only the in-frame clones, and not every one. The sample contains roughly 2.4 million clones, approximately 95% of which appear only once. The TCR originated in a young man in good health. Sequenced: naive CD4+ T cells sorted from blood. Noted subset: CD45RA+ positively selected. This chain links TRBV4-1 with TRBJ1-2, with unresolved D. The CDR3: CASSPQAPYGYTF. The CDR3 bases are TGCGCCAGCAGCCCGCAGGCTCCCTATGGCTACACCTTC.